Included here is one TCR beta chain sequence, with context. Its antigen is not yet known. No much larger clone exists at a distance of one base, and base qualities are not known. These data are taken from a study of cytomegalovirus exposure and HLA in healthy donors (dated by TCRdb to about 2017). Context from the whole study: An earlier analysis of about 530 of the donors reported 276 Gb of sequence data and around 100 million unique TCR beta sequences obtained from about 179 million T cells. Every discovery cohort repertoire had been produced on one sequencing platform. Of the 350 to 450 genotyped donors, 70% to 90% were placed in the genetic ancestry cluster associated with self-reported Caucasian donors. The later analysis used no new phenotypic data to find candidate immune exposures, relying instead on TCR beta sequences and their occurrence across donors. Donor age, sex, ethnicity and CMV serostatus were compiled together with the repertoire data. The study combined high-throughput TCR immunosequencing, statistical association of individual TCRs with disease status, and machine learning to predict cytomegalovirus infection status. An earlier analysis of some 500 of the donors used high-throughput TCR beta sequencing to judge whether each TCR beta V gene segment behaved as functional or pseudogenic. Because of strong linkage in the cohort, roughly five DR-DQ haplotypes were treated as single units for association and clustering. About 280 gigabases of sequencing data and around 90 million unique TCR sequences made up an early release that covered approximately 620 HLA-typed donors. The number of typed donors differed by locus: about 620-640 for A, B, C, DRB1 and DQB1; approximately 520 for DQA1; 606 for DPA1; and 450 to 480 for DPB1. A later genetic analysis used genome-wide SNP genotypes for about 65% of the roughly 670 donors, treating that subset as a discovery cohort. A separate validation cohort of 100 to 150 different subjects was used in addition to the 666-subject first cohort. Among around 400 genotyped donors of the cohort, an average of approximately 220,000 unique TCR beta nucleotide sequences was sequenced per donor, of which about 18% were non-productive. The T cell repertoires of several hundred subjects were profiled by immunosequencing and related to cytomegalovirus serostatus. HLA typing included class I and class II loci at four-digit resolution. In a later analysis, previously published TCR beta repertoires from more than 500 donors were re-analyzed and high-resolution HLA genotyping was added so that TCR occurrence patterns could be studied. The study aimed to test whether cataloging public T cell receptors could reveal signatures of past pathogen exposure.

The cohort was made up of about 610 healthy bone marrow donors. At the time of sampling, all cohort members were nominally healthy, though unrecorded immune exposures were likely present. The donor was CMV seropositive and was included in the group of about 290 seropositive cohort members. A peripheral blood sample was collected from each donor, and TCR beta sequencing was performed on peripheral blood mononuclear cells. The Qiagen DNeasy Blood Extraction Kit was used to extract genomic DNA from the blood cell samples. The junction shows trimming of 5 bases on V and 3 bases on J, and the gene matches do not reach 8 bases of it. The germline V gene provides CDR1 LGHNT and CDR2 FRNRAP. The CDR3 runs 17 amino acids, cysteine and phenylalanine included. Only the CDR3 region is kept as DNA, spanning 51 bases read in frame from base 1. Study-wide findings and limitations: According to a later genetic analysis, donors in an Asian-associated ancestry cluster had fewer N-insertions in productive TCRs than the roughly 660-donor mean. In a later analysis, most CMV-associated TCR beta chains were found to appear HLA-restricted, with HLA associations seemingly driven largely by CMV exposure. When HLA alleles, especially DR and DQ, strongly co-occurred, TCR associations were difficult to assign to individual alleles. Over 15 rarely observed V segments, including chromosome 9 orphons, were excluded from the earlier analysis of several hundred of the donors because counts were too low. Some IMGT-functional V segments, including TRBV6-2 and TRBV6-3, could not be distinguished by the 87-base-pair reads and were therefore excluded. Immune exposure information for the cohort was limited to CMV serostatus. The presence/absence analyses assumed that sequencing depth was roughly uniform across donors, and that assumption may not be true. In a later analysis, several top co-occurrence clusters were reported to appear linked to parvovirus B19, influenza, CMV and Epstein-Barr virus. A later genetic analysis associated a missense DCLRE1C variant with V-gene and J-gene trimming of TCR beta chains, and an independent cohort replicated the association. At a false discovery rate of 0.05, a later analysis linked approximately 18,000 TCR beta sequences to specific HLA alleles. This cohort had only TCR beta chains sequenced, and the lack of alpha or paired-chain data limited which features could be detected. In vitro tests confirmed that three of the cytomegalovirus-associated TCR beta chains recognize cytomegalovirus antigens. A further reported finding was that TCR beta sequences accurately predicted the HLA-A and HLA-B alleles for most subjects in the first cohort. Most TCR sequences were observed very rarely across donors, whereas some public TCRs were present in many individuals. An earlier analysis of around 500 of the donors showed that most TCR beta V segments appeared in productive rearrangements either about 87% or about 30% of the time, which broadly matched IMGT annotations. Because HLA typing was unavailable for some donors at each locus, only the typed subset was used in association tests. The authors suggested that the approach could potentially be extended to other disease states and immunological phenotypes. Correlated functional status among segregating V segments might be attributable to linkage disequilibrium, but an unknown experimental factor could not be ruled out. The study listed 150 to 200 TCR beta chains as associated with cytomegalovirus. A cluster of highly shared sequence variants was judged likely to represent a technical artifact of the sequencing pipeline. According to a later analysis, TCR association rates differed among HLA loci, with DRB1 alleles showing the most associated TCRs and HLA-C alleles showing the fewest. The classifier was reported to diagnose cytomegalovirus status with high specificity and sensitivity in both the original cohort and the validation cohort. In a later analysis, HLA-associated TCR beta chains were found to be more clonally expanded and to have lower generation probabilities than equally common non-associated chains.

The library was made by the immunoSEQ multiplex PCR assay. The multiplex PCR relied on a mix of 60 forward primers for TCR Vbeta segments and 13 reverse primers for TCR Jbeta segments. The CDR3 region of rearranged TCR beta genes was amplified from genomic DNA with a multiplex PCR assay. The Illumina HiSeq System was used to sequence the amplified TCR beta libraries as 87-base-pair reads. In the paper's pipeline: In a later analysis, tens of millions of unique TCR beta chains were counted across the 500 to 700 repertoires, and roughly 11 million of these chains were shared by at least two donors. To remove PCR and sequencing errors, raw reads were error-corrected and collapsed into unique sequences using a nearest-neighbor algorithm that merged closely related sequences. To assign V, D and J gene segments, CDR3 sequences were aligned to IMGT reference sequences. For a sequence to be retained, at least a six-nucleotide match to both a V gene segment and a J gene segment was required. A rearrangement counted as productive if the CDR3 had no stop codons and remained in frame with V and J, and every other rearrangement counted as non-productive. Following IMGT convention, CDR3 was defined as the stretch from the second conserved V-encoded cysteine to the conserved J-encoded phenylalanine. The earlier analysis of more than 450 of the donors excluded sequences that lacked an unambiguous match to a single V gene segment. An earlier analysis of 550 to 650 of the donors classified V segments as functional when productive rearrangements were above 56.7% and as segregating when the standard deviation between donors was above 5%. A statistical classification framework was built to diagnose cytomegalovirus status from the catalog of TCR beta chain sequences. In a later analysis, V and J genes were assigned by comparing TCR nucleotide sequences against IMGT/GENE-DB human TR gene sequences. A later analysis assigned CDR3 sequences and most-parsimonious VDJ recombination scenarios with the TCRdist pipeline. In a later analysis, each TCR beta chain was defined by its CDR3 amino acid sequence together with its V-gene family, and reads lacking a unique V-gene family were excluded. As a way to deal with suspected cross-contamination and a sequencing artifact, a later analysis dropped 640 or so nucleotide sequences that were highly shared and had low generation probability. A later analysis calculated a clonal expansion index for each public chain from normalized within-repertoire ranks of inferred template counts. Generation probabilities in a later analysis came from a VDJ recombination model fitted to out-of-frame rearrangements, and those results were checked against IGoR. In a later analysis, hypergeometric tests were used to score TCR-TCR, TCR-HLA and TCR-CMV co-occurrence, with a repertoire-size bias correction applied to TCR pairs. To estimate false discovery rates, a later analysis permuted the HLA or CMV assignments 20 times. A later analysis grouped co-occurring TCRs with DBSCAN, adding TCRdist sequence similarity when clustering within HLA-allele-positive subsets. For co-occurrence clustering, repertoires with fewer than 30,000 or more than 120,000 public chains were excluded, along with 4 to 6 repertoires with anomalous nucleotide sharing. TCRdb carries this immuneACCESS record with in-frame sequences only. Its versions omit some clonotypes, under half of them owing to an unresolved V gene in the studies checked, with the rest unexplained. D and trimming come from the DNA, and the V and J calls and clone size come from that table. Within this sample are 50,000 or so clones, with 65% to 85% of them counted one time only. Jointly, the top ten make up 2% to 2.5% of the sample.

The receptor's source is a boy between 10 and 17 years old in good health and CMV-seropositive. The rearrangement joined TRBV12-5 to TRBJ2-2, and 11 junctional nucleotides match TRBD1. Sequenced sample: PBMCs. The nucleotides read TGTGCTAGTGGTCTACCGGGACAGGGGGTTGACACCGGGGAGCTGTTTTTT. This gives the protein CASGLPGQGVDTGELFF.